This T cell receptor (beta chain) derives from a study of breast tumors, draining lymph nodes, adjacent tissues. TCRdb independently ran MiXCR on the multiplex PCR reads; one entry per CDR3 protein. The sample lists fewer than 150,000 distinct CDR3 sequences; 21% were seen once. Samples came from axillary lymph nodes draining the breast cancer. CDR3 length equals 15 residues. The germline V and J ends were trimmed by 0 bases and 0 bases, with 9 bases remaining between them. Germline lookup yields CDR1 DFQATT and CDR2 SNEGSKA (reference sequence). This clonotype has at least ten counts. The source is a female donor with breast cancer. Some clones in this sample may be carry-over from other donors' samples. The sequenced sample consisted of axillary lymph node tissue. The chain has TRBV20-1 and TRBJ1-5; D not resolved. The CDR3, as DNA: TGCAGTGCTAGAGAGGACCGGTATAGCAATCAGCCCCAGCATTTT. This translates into CSAREDRYSNQPQHF.